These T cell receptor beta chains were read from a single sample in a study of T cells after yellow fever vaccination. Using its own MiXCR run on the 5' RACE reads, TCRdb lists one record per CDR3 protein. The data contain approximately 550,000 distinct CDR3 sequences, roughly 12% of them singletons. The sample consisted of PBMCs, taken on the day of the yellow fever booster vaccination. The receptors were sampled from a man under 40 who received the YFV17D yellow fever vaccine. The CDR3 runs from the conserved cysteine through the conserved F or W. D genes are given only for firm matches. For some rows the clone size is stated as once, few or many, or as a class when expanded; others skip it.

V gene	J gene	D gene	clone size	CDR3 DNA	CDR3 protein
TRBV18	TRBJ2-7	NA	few	TGTGCCAGCTCAGGGGGAGTTGACTCCTACGAGCAGTACTTC	CASSGGVDSYEQYF
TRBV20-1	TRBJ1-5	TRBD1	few	TGCAGTGCAAAACAGGGGGTTAACAATCAGCCCCAGCATTTT	CSAKQGVNNQPQHF
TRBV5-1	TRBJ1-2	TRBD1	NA	TGCGCCAGCAGCTTGGTGGCAGGGGGAGACTATGGCTACACCTTC	CASSLVAGGDYGYTF
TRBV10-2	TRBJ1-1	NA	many	TGCGCCAGCAGTGATGCTATGGAAGCTTTCTTT	CASSDAMEAFF
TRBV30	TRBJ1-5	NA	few	TGTGCCTGGAGTGTACAAGACAATCAGCCCCAGCATTTT	CAWSVQDNQPQHF
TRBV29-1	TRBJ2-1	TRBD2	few	TGCAGTTCCGGGGGGGAGCGGGTTTTTGGTGAGCAGTTCTTC	CSSGGERVFGEQFF
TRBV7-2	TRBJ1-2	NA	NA	TGTGCCAGCAGCCCGGTCCTGGGGGGCTACACCTTC	CASSPVLGGYTF
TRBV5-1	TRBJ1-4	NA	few	TGCGCCAGCCGCCCACTAGGGGGTGGGAATGAAAAACTGTTTTTT	CASRPLGGGNEKLFF
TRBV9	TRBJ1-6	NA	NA	TGTGCCAGCAGCGTAGAGGTGGGCAATTCACCCCTCCACTTT	CASSVEVGNSPLHF
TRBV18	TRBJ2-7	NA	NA	TGTGCCAGCTCACCGACCAGGGCCGCCCCACCGTCCTACGAGCAGTACTTC	CASSPTRAAPPSYEQYF
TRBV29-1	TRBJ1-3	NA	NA	TGCAGCGTTGAAGATGGGCCGAAGACCATATATTTT	CSVEDGPKTIYF
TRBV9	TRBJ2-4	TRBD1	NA	TGTGCCAGCAGCTCGGGACAGGGGGTCGCCAAAAACATTCAGTACTTC	CASSSGQGVAKNIQYF
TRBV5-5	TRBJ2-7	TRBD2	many	TGTGCCAGCAGTCAGCGGGAGGGCTACGAGCAGTACTTC	CASSQREGYEQYF
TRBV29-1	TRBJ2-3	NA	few	TGCAGCGTTGGGTCCGGAAGAACAAACACAGATACGCAGTATTTT	CSVGSGRTNTDTQYF
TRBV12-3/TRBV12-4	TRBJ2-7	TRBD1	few	TGTGCCAGCACCTCGACAGGGACCCACGAGCAGTACTTC	CASTSTGTHEQYF
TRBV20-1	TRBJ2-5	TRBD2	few	TGCAGTGCTAGCAGGACTAGCAGGGAGACCCAGTACTTC	CSASRTSRETQYF
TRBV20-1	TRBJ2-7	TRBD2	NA	TGCAGTGCTCCGCGGGCTAGCGGGAACAGCTACGAGCAGTACTTC	CSAPRASGNSYEQYF
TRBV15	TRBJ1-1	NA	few	TGTGCCACCAGCAGAGCCTATACTGAAGCTTTCTTT	CATSRAYTEAFF
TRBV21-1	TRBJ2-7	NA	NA	TGTGCCAGCAGCAAGCTGGAGGAGTCCTACGAGCAGTACTTC	CASSKLEESYEQYF
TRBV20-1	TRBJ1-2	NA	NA	TGCAGTGGTCTAAGACAGTACGGCTACACCTTC	CSGLRQYGYTF
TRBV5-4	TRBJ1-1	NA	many	TGTGCCAGCAGCCTTGGGGGTACGAACACTGAAGCTTTCTTT	CASSLGGTNTEAFF
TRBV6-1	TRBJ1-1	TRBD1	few	TGTGCCAGCACTGAGGGGACAGGGAACACTGAAGCTTTCTTT	CASTEGTGNTEAFF
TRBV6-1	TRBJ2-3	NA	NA	TGTGCCAGCAGTCGGAAGCCCCGCACAGATACGCAGTATTTT	CASSRKPRTDTQYF
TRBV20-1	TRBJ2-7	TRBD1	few	TGCAGTGGTGAACGGACAGGAACCTACGAGCAGTACTTC	CSGERTGTYEQYF
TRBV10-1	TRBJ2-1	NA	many	TGCGCCAGCAGTGACAGGAGGGACCGCCTAAATGAGCAGTTCTTC	CASSDRRDRLNEQFF
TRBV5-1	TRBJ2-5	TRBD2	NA	TGCGCCAGCAGGTTGGCCCCCGGACTAGCGGGAGAGACCCAGTACTTC	CASRLAPGLAGETQYF
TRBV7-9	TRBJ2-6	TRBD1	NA	TGTGCCAGCAGGCCGACAGGGAGCTCTCCTGGGGCCAACGTCCTGACTTTC	CASRPTGSSPGANVLTF
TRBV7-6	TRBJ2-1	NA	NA	TGTGCCAGCAGCTTAGGGGAAAGTCGCAATGAGCAGTTCTTC	CASSLGESRNEQFF
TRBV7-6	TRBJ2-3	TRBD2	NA	TGTGCCAGCAGCTTAGCTTGTCCTGGCTGCGGGAGGGCCACAGATACGCAGTATTTT	CASSLACPGCGRATDTQYF
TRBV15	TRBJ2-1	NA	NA	TGTGCCACCAGCAGAGATCCCGCGAATGAGCAGTTCTTC	CATSRDPANEQFF
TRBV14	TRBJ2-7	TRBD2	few	TGTGCCAGCAGCCAACTTGGGGGACTATCGCGCTCCTACGAGCAGTACTTC	CASSQLGGLSRSYEQYF
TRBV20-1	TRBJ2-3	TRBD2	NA	TGCAGTACTACCCAGACTAGCGGGGCAGATACGCAGTATTTT	CSTTQTSGADTQYF
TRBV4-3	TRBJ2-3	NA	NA	TGCGCCAGCAGCCAAGATGGGACCCATACGCAGTATTTT	CASSQDGTHTQYF